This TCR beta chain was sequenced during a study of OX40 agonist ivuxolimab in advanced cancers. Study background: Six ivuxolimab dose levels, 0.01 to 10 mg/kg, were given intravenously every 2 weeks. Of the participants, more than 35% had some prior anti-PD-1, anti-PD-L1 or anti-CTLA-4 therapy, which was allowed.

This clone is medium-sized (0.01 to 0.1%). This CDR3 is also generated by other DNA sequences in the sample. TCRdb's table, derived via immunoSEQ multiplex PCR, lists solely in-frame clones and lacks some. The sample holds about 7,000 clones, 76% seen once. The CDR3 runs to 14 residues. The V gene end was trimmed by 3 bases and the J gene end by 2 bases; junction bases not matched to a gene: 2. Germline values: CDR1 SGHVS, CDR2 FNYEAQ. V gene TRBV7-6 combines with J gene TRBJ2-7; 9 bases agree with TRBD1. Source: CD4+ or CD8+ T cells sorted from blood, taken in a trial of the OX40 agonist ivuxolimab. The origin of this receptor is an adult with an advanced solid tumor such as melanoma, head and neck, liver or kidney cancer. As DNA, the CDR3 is TGTGCCAGCAGCTTTGGGACAGGGACCTACGAGCAGTACTTC. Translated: CASSFGTGTYEQYF. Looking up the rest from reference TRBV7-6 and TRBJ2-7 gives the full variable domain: GAGVSQSPRYKVTKRGQDVALRCDPISGHVSLYWYRQALGQGPEFLTYFNYEAQQDKSGLPNDRFSAERPEGSISTLTIQRTEQRDSAMYRCASSFGTGTYEQYFGPGTRLTVT.